The clone carrying this T cell receptor beta chain has ten or more counts. Its target is not known. These data belong to a study of identical twins. Addition of a universal primer site occurred through template switching, and cDNA carried unique molecular identifiers. Via MiXCR, TCRdb re-called the 5' RACE reads, giving one row per CDR3 protein. This sample carries 1.5 million to 2 million distinct CDR3 sequences, about 32% of them seen once, and the ten largest clones take 0.25% to 0.3%. Study conclusions and caveats: Models underestimated how often monozygotic twins shared out-of-frame TCR alpha. Insertions were reduced in abundant cord blood beta clonotypes but not in memory repertoires.

The V gene's germline CDR1 is MDHEN and CDR2 SYDVKM. The CDR3 spans 16 residues. Trimming stripped 6 bases from V and 6 bases from J, with 24 bases between. Material for sequencing was cord blood. This clonotype was obtained from a newborn girl in good health. The V call is TRBV28, the J call TRBJ2-7; D possibly corresponds to TRBD2 (5 bases). The CDR3 sequence: CASRSPDPRTPSEQYF. CDR3 DNA: TGTGCCAGCAGATCCCCAGATCCCAGGACTCCTAGCGAGCAGTACTTC.